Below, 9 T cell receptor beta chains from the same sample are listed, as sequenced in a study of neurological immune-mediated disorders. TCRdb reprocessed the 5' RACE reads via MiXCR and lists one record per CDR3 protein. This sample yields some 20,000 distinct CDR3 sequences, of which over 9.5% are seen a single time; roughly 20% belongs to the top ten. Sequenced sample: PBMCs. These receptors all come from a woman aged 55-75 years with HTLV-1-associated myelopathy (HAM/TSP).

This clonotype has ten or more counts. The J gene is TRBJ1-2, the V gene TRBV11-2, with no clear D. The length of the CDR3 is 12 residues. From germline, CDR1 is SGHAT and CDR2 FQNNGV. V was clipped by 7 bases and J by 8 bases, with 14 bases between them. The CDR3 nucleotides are TGTGCCAGCACCGATTCTGGGAAGGGCTACACCTTC. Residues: CASTDSGKGYTF.

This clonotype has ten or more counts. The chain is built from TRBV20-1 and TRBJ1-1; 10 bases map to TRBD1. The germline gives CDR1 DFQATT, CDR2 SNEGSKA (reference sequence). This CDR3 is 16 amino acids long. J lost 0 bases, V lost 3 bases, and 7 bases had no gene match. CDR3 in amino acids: CSASPTDRGVNTEAFF. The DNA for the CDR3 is TGCAGTGCTAGCCCCACGGACAGGGGGGTGAACACTGAAGCTTTCTTT.

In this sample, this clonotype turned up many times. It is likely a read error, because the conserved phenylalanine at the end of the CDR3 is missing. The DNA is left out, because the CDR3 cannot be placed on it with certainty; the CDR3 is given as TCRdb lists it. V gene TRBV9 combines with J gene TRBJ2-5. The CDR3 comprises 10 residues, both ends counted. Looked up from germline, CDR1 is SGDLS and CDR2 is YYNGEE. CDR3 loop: CASSVGISTV.

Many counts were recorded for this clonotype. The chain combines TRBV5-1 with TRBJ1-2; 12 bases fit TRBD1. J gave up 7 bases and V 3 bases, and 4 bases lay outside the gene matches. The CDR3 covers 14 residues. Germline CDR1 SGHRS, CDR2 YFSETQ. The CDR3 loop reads CASSSGQGASGYTF. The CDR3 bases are TGCGCCAGCAGCTCGGGACAGGGGGCGAGTGGCTACACCTTC.

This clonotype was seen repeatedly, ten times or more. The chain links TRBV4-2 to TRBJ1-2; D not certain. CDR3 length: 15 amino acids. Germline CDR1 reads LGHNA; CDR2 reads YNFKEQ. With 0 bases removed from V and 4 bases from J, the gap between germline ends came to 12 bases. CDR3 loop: CASSQDHAESYGYTF. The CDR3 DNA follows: TGTGCCAGCAGCCAAGATCACGCTGAATCCTATGGCTACACCTTC.

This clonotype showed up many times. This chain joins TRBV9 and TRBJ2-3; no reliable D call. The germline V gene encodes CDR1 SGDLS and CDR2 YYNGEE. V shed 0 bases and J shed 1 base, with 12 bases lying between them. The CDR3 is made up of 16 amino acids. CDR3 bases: TGTGCCAGCAGCGTAGGCCCCTGGGATCGCACAGATACGCAGTATTTT. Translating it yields CASSVGPWDRTDTQYF. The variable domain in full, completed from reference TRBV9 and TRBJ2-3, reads DSGVTQTPKHLITATGQRVTLRCSPRSGDLSVYWYQQSLDQGLQFLIQYYNGEERAKGNILERFSAQQFPDLHSELNLSSLELGDSALYFCASSVGPWDRTDTQYFGPGTRLTVL.

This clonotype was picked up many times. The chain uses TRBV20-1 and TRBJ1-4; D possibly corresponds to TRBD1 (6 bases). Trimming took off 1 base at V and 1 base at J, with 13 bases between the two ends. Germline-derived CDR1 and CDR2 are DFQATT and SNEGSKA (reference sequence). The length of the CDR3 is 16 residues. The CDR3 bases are TGCAGTGCTAGAGGCCAAACAGGGAAAACTAATGAAAAACTGTTTTTT. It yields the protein CSARGQTGKTNEKLFF.

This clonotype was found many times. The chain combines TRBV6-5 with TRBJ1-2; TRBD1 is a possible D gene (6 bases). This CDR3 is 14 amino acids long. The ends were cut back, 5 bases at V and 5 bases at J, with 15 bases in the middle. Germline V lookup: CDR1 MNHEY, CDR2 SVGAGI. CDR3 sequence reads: CASSQDWQGYGYTF. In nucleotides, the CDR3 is TGTGCCAGCAGTCAGGACTGGCAGGGGTATGGCTACACCTTC.

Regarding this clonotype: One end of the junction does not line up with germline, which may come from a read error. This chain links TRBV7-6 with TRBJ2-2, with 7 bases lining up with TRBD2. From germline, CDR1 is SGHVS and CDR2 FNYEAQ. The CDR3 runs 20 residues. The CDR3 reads CASSSPHETSFGRGTGELFF. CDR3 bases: TGTGCTAGCAGCTCCCCACACGAGACTAGCTTCGGTCGGGGTACCGGGGAGCTGTTTTTT.